Shown below are 4 T cell receptor beta chains from a single sample sequenced in a study of blood T cell repertoires in COVID-19. Libraries were prepared by immunoSEQ multiplex PCR; TCRdb keeps only in-frame clonotypes and omits some of them. The profile shows 98,000 or so clones, roughly nine tenths of them singletons. What was sequenced was peripheral blood. Source of these receptors: a human donor in a cohort sampled during active COVID-19.

This chain connects TRBV4-2 to TRBJ2-7, with D perhaps matching TRBD2 (6 bases). V dropped 3 bases and J dropped 2 bases, with 20 bases sitting between them. CDR1 and CDR2 (germline): LGHNA, YNFKEQ. The CDR3 is made up of 17 amino acids. In DNA, the CDR3 is TGTGCCAGCAGCCAGACCGCGGGACCGGGACCCACCTACGAGCAGTACTTC. Its protein is CASSQTAGPGPTYEQYF.

The V gene is TRBV11-3, the J gene TRBJ2-5, with D perhaps matching TRBD2 (5 bases). This CDR3 region has 15 residues. Germline V gene sequence: CDR1 SGHNT, CDR2 YENEEA. Trimming cost V 5 bases and J 5 bases, with 18 bases left between them. The CDR3 nucleotides read TGTGCCAGCAGCGCCCAGGAGGTGGGGTGGGAGACCCAGTACTTC. It translates to CASSAQEVGWETQYF. The entire variable domain, with the rest obtained from reference TRBV11-3 and TRBJ2-5, is as follows: EAGVVQSPRYKIIEKKQPVAFWCNPISGHNTLYWYLQNLGQGPELLIRYENEEAVDDSQLPKDRFSAERLKGVDSTLKIQPAELGDSAVYLCASSAQEVGWETQYFGPGTRLLVL.

The chain combines TRBV3-1 (or the pseudogene TRBV3-2) with TRBJ2-6; D ambiguous. The CDR3 contains 13 residues. V shed 3 bases and J shed 4 bases, with 4 bases lying between them. Looked up from germline, CDR1 is LGHDT and CDR2 is YNNKEL (reference sequence). DNA of the CDR3: TGTGCCAGCAGCCAGAGGGGGGCCAACGTCCTGACTTTC. Its translation: CASSQRGANVLTF.

The chain has TRBV5-1 and TRBJ2-7, with 8 nucleotides matching TRBD2. Per germline, CDR1 SGHRS and CDR2 YFSETQ. V shed 4 bases, J shed 6 bases, and the junction held 15 bases outside the gene matches. CDR3 size: 16 residues. The DNA for the CDR3 is TGCGCCAGCAGCATCTTTCGCGGGGGGCAGGGGTCCGAGCAGTACTTC. It translates to CASSIFRGGQGSEQYF. The whole variable domain, filled in from reference TRBV5-1 and TRBJ2-7, reads KAGVTQTPRYLIKTRGQQVTLSCSPISGHRSVSWYQQTPGQGLQFLFEYFSETQRNKGNFPGRFSGRQFSNSRSEMNVSTLELGDSALYLCASSIFRGGQGSEQYFGPGTRLTVT.